This T cell receptor (beta chain) was captured in a study of shared T cell receptors in the human thymus. The CDR3 has 17 amino acids. The junction had 7 bases not matched to a gene; V was cut back by 0 bases and J by 1 base. Germline V lookup: CDR1 MNHEY, CDR2 SMNVEV (reference sequence). Here immunoSEQ multiplex PCR was the method, and the copy in TCRdb shows in-frame clones only, minus some. The table shows over 65,000 clones, with around 96% occurring only once. This TCR derives from a human donor. This chain uses TRBV27 with TRBJ1-1; TRBD1 aligns across 8 bases. The sequenced material came from thymocytes. The CDR3 spells CASSLSMGQERNTEAFF. The DNA of the CDR3 is TGTGCCAGCAGTTTATCGATGGGACAGGAAAGGAACACTGAAGCTTTCTTT.